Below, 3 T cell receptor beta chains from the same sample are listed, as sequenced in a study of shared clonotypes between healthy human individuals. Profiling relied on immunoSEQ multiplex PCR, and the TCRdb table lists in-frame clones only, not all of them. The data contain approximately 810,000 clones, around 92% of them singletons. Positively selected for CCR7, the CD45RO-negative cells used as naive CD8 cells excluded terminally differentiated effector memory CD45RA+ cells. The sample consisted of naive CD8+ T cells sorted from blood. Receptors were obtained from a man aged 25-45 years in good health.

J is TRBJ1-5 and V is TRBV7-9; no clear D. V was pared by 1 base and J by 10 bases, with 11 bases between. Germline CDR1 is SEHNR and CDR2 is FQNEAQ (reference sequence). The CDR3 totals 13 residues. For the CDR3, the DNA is TGTGCCAGCAGCTTAGGAGGTGGTTCACCCCAGCATTTT. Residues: CASSLGGGSPQHF.

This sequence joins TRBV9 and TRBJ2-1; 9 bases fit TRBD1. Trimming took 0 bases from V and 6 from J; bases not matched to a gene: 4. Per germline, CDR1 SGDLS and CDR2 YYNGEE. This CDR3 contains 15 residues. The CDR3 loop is CASSVAWTGANEQFF. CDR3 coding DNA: TGTGCCAGCAGCGTAGCTTGGACAGGGGCCAATGAGCAGTTCTTC.

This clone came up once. The CDR3 here is CASSEDAGRKTQYF. DNA for the CDR3: TGTGCCAGCAGTGAAGATGCAGGCAGGAAGACCCAGTACTTC. V usage is TRBV2 and J usage is TRBJ2-5; no clear D gene. The CDR3 is 14 amino acids. V lost 1 base and J 6 bases, leaving 12 bases between the germline ends. Germline assignment: CDR1 SNHLY and CDR2 FYNNEI.